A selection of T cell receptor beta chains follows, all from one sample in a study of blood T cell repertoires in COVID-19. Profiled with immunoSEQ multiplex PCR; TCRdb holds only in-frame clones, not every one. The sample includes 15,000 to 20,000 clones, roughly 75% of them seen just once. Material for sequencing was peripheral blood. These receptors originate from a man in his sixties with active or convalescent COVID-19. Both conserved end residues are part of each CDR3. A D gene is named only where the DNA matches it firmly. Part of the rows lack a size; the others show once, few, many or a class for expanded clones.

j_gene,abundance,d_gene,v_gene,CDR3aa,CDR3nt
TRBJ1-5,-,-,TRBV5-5,CASSLALGSNQPQHF,TGTGCCAGCAGCTTAGCTTTGGGCAGCAATCAGCCCCAGCATTTT
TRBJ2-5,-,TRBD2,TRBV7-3,CASSLTEGGRGQETQYF,TGTGCCAGCAGCTTAACGGAGGGCGGGAGGGGTCAAGAGACCCAGTACTTC
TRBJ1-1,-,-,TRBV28,CASSLLEEAFF,TGTGCCAGCAGTTTATTGGAGGAAGCTTTCTTT
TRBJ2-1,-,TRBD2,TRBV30,CAWMIAGTSYNEQFF,TGTGCCTGGATGATAGCGGGGACCTCCTACAATGAGCAGTTCTTC
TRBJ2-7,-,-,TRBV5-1,CASSPLASYEQYF,TGCGCCAGCAGTCCTCTCGCGTCCTACGAGCAGTACTTC
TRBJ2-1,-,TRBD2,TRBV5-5,CASRDRGSVPNEQFF,TGTGCCAGCAGGGATCGCGGGAGCGTACCTAATGAGCAGTTCTTC
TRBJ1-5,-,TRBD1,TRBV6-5,CASRQGVASQPQHF,TGTGCCAGCAGGCAGGGGGTGGCAAGTCAGCCCCAGCATTTT
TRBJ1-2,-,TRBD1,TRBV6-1,CASSGQLIRQGVDGYTF,TGTGCCAGCAGTGGACAACTTATTAGACAGGGGGTTGATGGCTACACCTTC
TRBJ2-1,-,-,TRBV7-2,CASSPLELVAWQFF,TGTGCCAGCAGCCCTCTCGAGCTAGTGGCCTGGCAGTTCTTC
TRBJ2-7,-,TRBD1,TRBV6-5,CASSPGQRSYEQYF,TGTGCCAGCAGCCCGGGACAGCGATCCTACGAGCAGTACTTC
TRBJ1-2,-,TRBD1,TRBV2,CASSEGDSGYTF,TGTGCCAGCAGTGAAGGGGACAGTGGCTACACCTTC
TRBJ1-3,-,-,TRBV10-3,CAISDHGRGSGNTIYF,TGTGCCATCAGTGACCATGGCCGCGGGTCTGGAAACACCATATATTTT
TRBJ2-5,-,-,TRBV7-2,CASSLDNTKTQYF,TGTGCCAGCAGCTTAGATAACACCAAGACCCAGTACTTC
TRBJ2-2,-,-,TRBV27,CASSSQGRNTGELFF,TGTGCCAGCAGTTCACAGGGCCGGAACACCGGGGAGCTGTTTTTT
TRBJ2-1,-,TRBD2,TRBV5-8,CASSKGLAGGPDEQFF,TGTGCCAGCAGCAAGGGACTAGCGGGAGGGCCGGATGAGCAGTTCTTC
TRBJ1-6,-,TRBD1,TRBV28,CASSSGQGDNSPLHF,TGTGCCAGCAGTTCCGGACAGGGAGATAATTCACCCCTCCACTTT
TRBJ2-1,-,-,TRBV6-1,CASSEGGARGNEQFF,TGTGCCAGCAGTGAAGGGGGGGCGCGGGGGAATGAGCAGTTCTTC
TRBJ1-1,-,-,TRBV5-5,CASSLLASRGEAFF,TGTGCCAGCAGCTTACTTGCGTCACGGGGTGAAGCTTTCTTT
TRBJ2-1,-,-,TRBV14,CASSQVTRSYNEQFF,TGTGCCAGCAGCCAAGTGACTAGGTCCTACAATGAGCAGTTCTTC
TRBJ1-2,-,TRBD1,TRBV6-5,CASSYPGTGFGGYTF,TGTGCCAGCAGTTACCCCGGGACAGGGTTTGGAGGCTACACCTTC
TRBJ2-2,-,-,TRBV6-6,CASAVADTGELFF,TGTGCCAGCGCGGTGGCCGACACCGGGGAGCTGTTTTTT
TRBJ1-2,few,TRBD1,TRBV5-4,CASSLYLRDRASHNYGYTF,TGTGCCAGCAGCCTTTACCTCCGGGACAGGGCCTCTCATAACTATGGCTACACCTTC
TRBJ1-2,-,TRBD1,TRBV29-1,CSVEETGGAYNYGYTF,TGCAGCGTTGAAGAGACAGGGGGCGCCTATAACTATGGCTACACCTTC
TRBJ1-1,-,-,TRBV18,CASSPQGLGTEAFF,TGTGCCAGCTCACCACAGGGGCTGGGCACTGAAGCTTTCTTT
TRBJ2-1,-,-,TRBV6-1,CASSERGSSYNEQFF,TGTGCCAGCAGTGAGCGGGGTAGCTCCTACAATGAGCAGTTCTTC
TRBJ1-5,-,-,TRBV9,CASSSRGSNQPQHF,TGTGCCAGCAGCTCCAGAGGGAGCAATCAGCCCCAGCATTTT
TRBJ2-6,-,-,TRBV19,CASSQRTGANVLTF,TGTGCCAGTAGTCAGAGGACAGGGGCCAACGTCCTGACTTTC
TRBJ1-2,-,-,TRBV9,CASARGGNMGGYTF,TGTGCCAGCGCAAGGGGAGGGAATATGGGTGGCTACACCTTC
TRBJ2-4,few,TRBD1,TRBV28,CASSPQTGQKNIQYF,TGTGCCAGCAGCCCTCAGACGGGACAGAAAAACATTCAGTACTTC
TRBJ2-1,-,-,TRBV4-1,CASSHPPRGPEQFF,TGCGCCAGCAGCCACCCCCCTCGAGGTCCGGAGCAGTTCTTC
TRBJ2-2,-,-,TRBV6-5,CASSNQGSTGELFF,TGTGCCAGCAGCAACCAGGGGAGCACCGGGGAGCTGTTTTTT
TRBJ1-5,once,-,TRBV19,CASSPFNSNQPQHF,TGTGCCAGTAGTCCATTCAATAGCAATCAGCCCCAGCATTTT
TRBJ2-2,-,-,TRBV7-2,CASSQSLSRVFTGELFF,TGTGCCAGCAGCCAGTCCCTGTCCCGGGTGTTCACCGGGGAGCTGTTTTTT
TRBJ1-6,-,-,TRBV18,CASSPSRPGLGGNSPLHF,TGTGCCAGCTCACCTTCACGACCGGGACTCGGAGGCAATTCACCCCTCCACTTT
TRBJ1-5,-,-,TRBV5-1,CAIGPWRSNQPQHF,TGCGCCATCGGCCCGTGGCGGAGCAATCAGCCCCAGCATTTT
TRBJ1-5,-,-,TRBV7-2,CASSYIGGQPQHF,TGTGCCAGCAGTTATATAGGGGGTCAGCCCCAGCATTTT
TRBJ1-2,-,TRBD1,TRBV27,CASSFGQGWGGYTF,TGTGCCAGCAGTTTCGGACAGGGGTGGGGTGGCTACACCTTC
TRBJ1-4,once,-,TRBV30,CAWRGQVGEKLFF,TGTGCCTGGAGGGGGCAGGTGGGAGAAAAACTGTTTTTT
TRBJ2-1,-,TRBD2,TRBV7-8,CASSLLGTSGGGVYNEQFF,TGTGCCAGCAGCTTACTCGGGACTAGCGGGGGTGGTGTGTACAATGAGCAGTTCTTC
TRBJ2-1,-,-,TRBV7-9,CASRLTGIGHNEQFF,TGTGCCAGCAGGCTAACGGGTATCGGTCACAATGAGCAGTTCTTC
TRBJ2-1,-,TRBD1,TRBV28,CASSLSGTVYNEQFF,TGTGCCAGCAGTTTATCGGGGACAGTTTACAATGAGCAGTTCTTC
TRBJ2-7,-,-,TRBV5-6,CASSRDFYEQYF,TGTGCCAGCAGCCGGGACTTCTACGAGCAGTACTTC
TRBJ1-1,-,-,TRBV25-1,CASSKMSIPSNTEAFF,TGTGCCAGCAGTAAGATGAGCATCCCATCGAACACTGAAGCTTTCTTT
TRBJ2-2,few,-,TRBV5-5,CASSLAIGSSHTGELFF,TGTGCCAGCAGCTTGGCCATCGGGTCCTCTCACACCGGGGAGCTGTTTTTT
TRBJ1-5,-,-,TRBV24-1,CATSGGLRQPQHF,TGTGCCACCAGTGGTGGGCTCCGTCAGCCCCAGCATTTT
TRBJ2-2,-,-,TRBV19,CASSISLAGGELFF,TGTGCCAGTAGTATCAGTCTAGCCGGCGGGGAGCTGTTTTTT